This T cell receptor beta chain was sequenced during a study of T cell responses to AZD1222 COVID-19 vaccine. Measured with immunoSEQ multiplex PCR; TCRdb has only the in-frame clones, and not every one. The profile shows about 120,000 clones, more than 80% of them singletons. Study findings and constraints: Spike-specific TCR breadth and depth went up after people got two AZD1222 doses.

Germline loops: CDR1 SGHAT, CDR2 FQNNGV. This CDR3 contains 12 residues. The ends were cut back, 0 bases at V and 4 bases at J, with 3 bases in the middle. In its sample, this clone was seen once. Its target is unknown. The specimen was peripheral blood, collected 28 days after the second dose of the MenACWY control vaccine. This chain connects TRBV11-2 to TRBJ2-5; no clear D. This receptor was obtained from an adult who received the MenACWY meningococcal vaccine as a control. The CDR3: CASSLEGETQYF. Here the CDR3 DNA reads TGTGCCAGCAGCTTAGAGGGAGAGACCCAGTACTTC.